These 26 T cell receptor beta chains share one sample of origin, sequenced in a study of PD-1 blockade in classical Hodgkin lymphoma. Libraries were prepared by immunoSEQ multiplex PCR; TCRdb keeps only in-frame clonotypes and omits some of them. The table has around 20,000 clones, approximately 80% seen once. With no exception, relapse followed autologous stem cell transplantation in all patients, and brentuximab vedotin exposure varied. This specimen was peripheral blood mononuclear cells (PBMCs), taken before the second cycle of nivolumab. The receptors originated from a human donor with classical Hodgkin lymphoma.

The chain couples TRBV4-3 to TRBJ1-2, with D unclear. Germline loops: CDR1 LGHNA, CDR2 YSLEER. This CDR3 spans 16 amino acids. V was clipped by 1 base and J by 0 bases, with 12 bases between them. Here the CDR3 DNA reads TGCGCCAGCAGCCAAGCGATTGAACCGACTAACTATGGCTACACCTTC. This translates into CASSQAIEPTNYGYTF.

The V call is TRBV4-2, the J call TRBJ2-3; 10 bases are a match to TRBD1. With V trimmed by 2 bases and J by 6 bases, 17 bases remained unmatched. This CDR3 comprises 19 residues. CDR1 is LGHNA and CDR2 is YNFKEQ in the germline V gene. Here the CDR3 DNA reads TGTGCCAGCAGCCAACCGTCCGGGACAGGGGAATGGGGGGCGGATACGCAGTATTTT. Translated: CASSQPSGTGEWGADTQYF.

This sequence joins TRBV29-1 and TRBJ1-5; TRBD1 matches 8 bases. V trimming: 6 bases; J trimming: 4 bases; junction bases outside the gene matches: 5. Per germline, CDR1 SQVTM and CDR2 ANQGSEA. The CDR3 has 13 amino acids. This chain's CDR3 is CSVRQGWNQPQHF. The CDR3 nucleotides read TGCAGCGTCAGACAGGGGTGGAATCAGCCCCAGCATTTT.

As concerns this clone: The junction departs from germline at one end; a sequencing error may be responsible. The chain recombines TRBV7-7 with TRBJ2-7; weak D call: TRBD1 (6 bases). The CDR3 loop spans 14 amino acids. In germline, CDR1 is SSHAT, CDR2 FNYEAQ (reference sequence). The CDR3 DNA reads TGTGCTAGCAGCACCGACAGGAGCTCCTACGAGCAGTACTTC. Its translation is CASSTDRSSYEQYF.

This clone showed up just a few times. The chain has TRBV19 and TRBJ1-2; D gene ambiguous. This CDR3 is 16 amino acids long. V was pared by 5 bases and J by 0 bases, with 16 bases between. Germline loops: CDR1 LNHDA, CDR2 SQIVND (reference sequence). CDR3: CASSSIRLSANYGYTF. The DNA of the CDR3 is TGTGCCAGTAGTTCAATACGTCTCTCGGCTAACTATGGCTACACCTTC. The full variable domain, in which reference TRBV19 and TRBJ1-2 provide the parts outside the CDR3, is DGGITQSPKYLFRKEGQNVTLSCEQNLNHDAMYWYRQDPGQGLRLIYYSQIVNDFQKGDIAEGYSVSREKKESFPLTVTSAQKNPTAFYLCASSSIRLSANYGYTFGSGTRLTVV.

The chain joins TRBV29-1 to TRBJ2-5; D is perhaps TRBD2 (5 bases). This CDR3 is 12 amino acids long. Germline CDR1 SQVTM, CDR2 ANQGSEA. With 8 bases removed from V and 3 bases from J, the gap between germline ends came to 13 bases. This CDR3 is CSSRTVEETQYF. CDR3 DNA sequence: TGCAGCTCCCGGACTGTTGAAGAGACCCAGTACTTC.

CDR3 region: CASSGTWGGYEQYF. In DNA, the CDR3 is TGTGCCAGCAGCGGGACCTGGGGAGGCTACGAGCAGTACTTC. J is TRBJ2-7 and V is TRBV7-2, with a possible D match to TRBD2 (6 bases). The V and J ends lost 5 bases and 3 bases respectively, with 14 bases between them. CDR1 is SGHTA, CDR2 FQGNSA, per germline. The CDR3 totals 14 residues.

The rearrangement uses TRBV7-9 and TRBJ1-6; D not certain. CDR3 length equals 17 residues. With 1 base removed from V and 0 bases from J, the gap between germline ends came to 10 bases. The germline V gene encodes CDR1 SEHNR and CDR2 FQNEAQ (reference sequence). The CDR3 region is CASSLGSGSSYNSPLHF. The CDR3 DNA sequence: TGTGCCAGCAGCTTAGGTAGTGGCAGCTCCTATAATTCACCCCTCCACTTT. Together with reference TRBV7-9 and TRBJ1-6, the CDR3 gives the full variable domain: DTGVSQNPRHKITKRGQNVTFRCDPISEHNRLYWYRQTLGQGPEFLTYFQNEAQLEKSRLLSDRFSAERPKGSFSTLEIQRTEQGDSAMYLCASSLGSGSSYNSPLHFGNGTRLTVT.

The J gene is TRBJ2-7, the V gene TRBV2; the match to TRBD1 covers 7 bases. From germline, CDR1 is SNHLY and CDR2 FYNNEI. The V and J ends lost 2 bases and 2 bases, in that order; junction bases with no gene match: 9. The CDR3 extends over 16 amino acids. The CDR3 coding sequence is TGTGCCAGCAGTGAAATGGCAGGGGGATGGACCTACGAGCAGTACTTC. Translation: CASSEMAGGWTYEQYF.

The rearrangement links TRBV6-5 to TRBJ1-3; tentative D call: TRBD1 (6 bases). From germline, CDR1 is MNHEY and CDR2 SVGAGI. CDR3 length: 15 amino acids. V lost 7 bases and J 7 bases, leaving 20 bases between the germline ends. CDR3 sequence (DNA): TGTGCCAGCACCTTAAGACGGGGACAACGGAACACCATATATTTT. This translates into CASTLRRGQRNTIYF.

The V gene is TRBV5-1, the J gene TRBJ2-5, with 10 bases fitting TRBD2. The germline V gene encodes CDR1 SGHRS and CDR2 YFSETQ. With V trimmed by 3 bases and J by 3 bases, 8 bases remained unmatched. The CDR3 covers 16 residues. DNA for the CDR3: TGCGCCAGCAGCTCAAGCGGGGGGGCAGTAAAAGAGACCCAGTACTTC. Translating gives CASSSSGGAVKETQYF.

V gene TRBV30 combines with J gene TRBJ1-5, with D hard to call. The germline gives CDR1 GTSNPN, CDR2 SVGIG (reference sequence). This CDR3 spans 13 amino acids. V dropped 4 bases and J dropped 0 bases, with 7 bases sitting between them. CDR3 nucleotide sequence: TGTGCCTGGAACCACAATAGCAATCAGCCCCAGCATTTT. It encodes CAWNHNSNQPQHF.

The chain carries TRBV27 and TRBJ1-1, with a tentative D call TRBD1 (5 bases). Germline V gene sequence: CDR1 MNHEY, CDR2 SMNVEV (reference sequence). The CDR3 has 12 residues. CDR3 nucleotides: TGTGCTGGGGGTGAGACGAACACTGAAGCTTTCTTT. Translation: CAGGETNTEAFF.

The gene calls are TRBV6-1 and TRBJ2-3; D is undetermined. Between the trimmed V and J ends, which lost 3 bases and 11 bases, there was a span of 24 bases. Germline V gene data show CDR1 as MNHNS and CDR2 as SASEGT. CDR3 length: 16 residues. The CDR3: CASSEGYSRSPEKQYF. The CDR3 DNA reads as TGTGCCAGCAGTGAGGGATACAGCCGGTCCCCTGAAAAGCAGTATTTT.

CDR3 nucleotides: TGCGCCAGCAGCTTACAAATGAACACTGAAGCTTTCTTT. Its translation is CASSLQMNTEAFF. The chain employs TRBV5-1 and TRBJ1-1; no clear D gene. V dropped 2 bases and J dropped 0 bases, with 5 bases sitting between them. The CDR3 extends over 13 amino acids. CDR1 is SGHRS, CDR2 YFSETQ, per germline.

This chain joins TRBV9 and TRBJ2-3, with D hard to call. The CDR3 runs 15 residues. CDR1 and CDR2 from the germline V gene are SGDLS and YYNGEE. V lost 3 bases and J 3 bases, leaving 14 bases between the germline ends. CDR3 amino acids: CASSATHDYTDTQYF. The CDR3 nucleotides are TGTGCCAGCAGCGCCACACACGATTATACAGATACGCAGTATTTT.

The chain's CDR3 is CAISESRGPEKLFF. DNA for the CDR3: TGTGCCATCAGTGAATCACGCGGGCCTGAAAAACTGTTTTTT. This rearrangement joins TRBV10-3 to TRBJ1-4, with no clear D. The V gene lost 3 bases and the J gene lost 7 bases, with 12 bases spanning the gap. CDR1 ENHRY and CDR2 SYGVKD come from the germline V gene. CDR3 length equals 14 residues.

In DNA, the CDR3 is TGCGCCAGCAGCCCCGGACGACAAGAGACCCAGTACTTC. It encodes CASSPGRQETQYF. This sequence joins TRBV10-1 and TRBJ2-5; D gene unclear. Germline CDR1 is WNHNN and CDR2 is SYGVQD (reference sequence). The CDR3 covers 13 residues. With 6 bases removed from V and 2 bases from J, the gap between germline ends came to 10 bases.

V usage is TRBV5-6 and J usage is TRBJ1-2, with TRBD1 as a possible D gene (5 bases). With 0 bases removed from V and 3 bases from J, the gap between germline ends came to 12 bases. Looked up from germline, CDR1 is SGHDT and CDR2 is YYEEEE. The CDR3 loop spans 15 amino acids. The chain's CDR3 is CASSLAGGFDYGYTF. The CDR3 DNA sequence: TGTGCCAGCAGCTTGGCGGGGGGGTTTGACTATGGCTACACCTTC.

V is TRBV6-1 and J is TRBJ1-6; TRBD1 matches at 7 bases. V shed 3 bases, J shed 10 bases, and the junction held 12 bases outside the gene matches. Looked up from germline, CDR1 is MNHNS and CDR2 is SASEGT. This CDR3 spans 16 amino acids. The CDR3 DNA follows: TGTGCCAGCAGTGAGGTTAACAGGGGATCAGGCTCACCCCTCCACTTT. Translated: CASSEVNRGSGSPLHF.

The J gene is TRBJ2-3, the V gene TRBV9, with D possibly TRBD2 on 5 matching bases. With 0 bases removed from V and 0 bases from J, the gap between germline ends came to 17 bases. The CDR3 runs 18 residues. CDR1 SGDLS and CDR2 YYNGEE come from the germline V gene. The CDR3 spells CASSVGRLTYPSTDTQYF. In DNA, the CDR3 is TGTGCCAGCAGCGTAGGGAGGCTGACATACCCTAGCACAGATACGCAGTATTTT.

This chain joins TRBV10-3 and TRBJ2-3; D possibly corresponds to TRBD1 (5 bases). The germline CDR1 and CDR2 sequences are ENHRY and SYGVKD. Trimming cost V 9 bases and J 4 bases, with 14 bases left between them. The length of the CDR3 is 13 residues. CDR3 DNA: TGTGCCATTCTAGACAGTCGAGCAGATACGCAGTATTTT. This codes for CAILDSRADTQYF.

This chain links TRBV21-1 with TRBJ2-1; no check of the table's D call, TRBD2, against the DNA was made. TRBV21-1 is a pseudogene locus. This CDR3 is built from 16 residues. The CDR3 DNA is TGTGCCAGCAGCAAAACTAGCTGGAGCTCCTACAATGAGCAGTTCTTC. It codes for CASSKTSWSSYNEQFF.

This clone has a handful of counts. The chain carries TRBV19 and TRBJ2-2; TRBD2 is a possible D gene (6 bases). Germline V CDR1 and CDR2: LNHDA, SQIVND (reference sequence). This CDR3 spans 14 amino acids. V lost 3 bases to trimming and J lost 6 bases, with 11 bases between them. This CDR3 is CASSITSPAGELFF. The CDR3 nucleotides read TGTGCCAGTAGTATTACTAGCCCCGCCGGGGAGCTGTTTTTT.

This chain joins TRBV9 and TRBJ1-1; TRBD1 matches 7 bases. After removal of 0 bases from V and 4 bases from J, the junction contained 9 bases not matched to a gene. In germline, CDR1 is SGDLS, CDR2 YYNGEE. The CDR3 loop spans 16 amino acids. CDR3 DNA sequence: TGTGCCAGCAGCGTAGGACAGGGCCGTATGGGCACTGAAGCTTTCTTT. It translates to CASSVGQGRMGTEAFF.

The V call is TRBV7-8, the J call TRBJ2-1; 11 nucleotides agree with TRBD2. CDR3 length: 15 residues. The junction had 5 bases not matched to a gene; V was cut back by 5 bases and J by 5 bases. Looked up from germline, CDR1 is SGHVS and CDR2 is FQNEAQ. The CDR3 sequence is CASSVTSGGNNEQFF. The CDR3 DNA is TGTGCCAGCAGCGTAACTAGCGGGGGCAACAATGAGCAGTTCTTC.